These T cell receptor beta chains were read from a single sample in a study of cytomegalovirus exposure and HLA in healthy donors. Repertoires were generated with immunoSEQ multiplex PCR, while TCRdb's copy carries only in-frame clones and drops some. The sample contains some 150,000 clones, roughly 79% of which appear only once. Sequenced sample: PBMCs. The receptors come from a man between 40 and 49 years old in good health and CMV-seropositive. Both conserved end residues are part of each CDR3. D genes are given only for firm matches. The size of a clone is reported for some rows only, either as once, few or many, or as a class for expanded clones.

clone size,J gene,D gene,V gene,CDR3 protein,CDR3 DNA
.,TRBJ2-3,TRBD2,TRBV5-4,CASSLRLAGGADTQYF,TGTGCCAGCAGCTTGCGACTAGCGGGAGGTGCAGATACGCAGTATTTT
.,TRBJ2-6,.,TRBV28,CAARGLILTF,TGTGCCGCCCGGGGGTTAATCCTGACTTTC
.,TRBJ2-3,TRBD2,TRBV18,CASSPPSLAGRTDTQYF,TGTGCCAGCTCACCACCGTCCCTAGCGGGGCGCACAGATACGCAGTATTTT
.,TRBJ2-3,.,TRBV7-9,CASSLDDSSLFTDTQYF,TGTGCCAGCAGCTTAGATGATTCTAGCTTGTTCACAGATACGCAGTATTTT
few,TRBJ2-7,.,TRBV12-2,CASRLGGTTRPYEQYF,TGTGCAAGTCGCTTAGGGGGGACAACCAGGCCCTACGAGCAGTACTTC
.,TRBJ2-7,TRBD2,TRBV25-1,CASSEYSGAREQYF,TGTGCCAGCAGTGAATATAGCGGGGCGCGAGAGCAGTACTTC
.,TRBJ2-5,.,TRBV2,CASSEAGQGWETQYF,TGTGCCAGCAGTGAAGCAGGGCAGGGGTGGGAGACCCAGTACTTC
.,TRBJ2-2,.,TRBV18,CASSPPWGSGNTGELFF,TGTGCCAGCTCACCACCGTGGGGTAGCGGAAACACCGGGGAGCTGTTTTTT
.,TRBJ1-5,.,TRBV6-1,CASSSDRRQPQHF,TGTGCCAGCAGTTCGGACAGAAGGCAGCCCCAGCATTTT
once,TRBJ1-1,.,TRBV9,CASSLQGGREAFF,TGTGCCAGCAGCCTTCAGGGAGGGAGGGAAGCTTTCTTT
.,TRBJ1-6,TRBD1,TRBV5-4,CASSLAVTGENSPLHF,TGTGCCAGCAGCTTGGCCGTGACAGGGGAGAATTCACCCCTCCACTTT
.,TRBJ2-1,TRBD2,TRBV11-3,CASSLGSGGAREQFF,TGTGCCAGCAGCTTAGGAAGCGGGGGGGCTAGGGAGCAGTTCTTC
.,TRBJ1-1,.,TRBV4-1,CASSQDRDTEAFF,TGCGCCAGCAGCCAAGACAGGGACACTGAAGCTTTCTTT
.,TRBJ2-7,TRBD2,TRBV9,CASSVAGLAGGEQYF,TGTGCCAGCAGCGTAGCGGGACTAGCGGGAGGCGAGCAGTACTTC
.,TRBJ2-3,.,TRBV6-4,CASSEQQTDTQYF,TGTGCCAGCAGTGAGCAACAAACAGATACGCAGTATTTT
.,TRBJ2-1,TRBD1,TRBV5-6,CASSPDRGIYNEQFF,TGTGCCAGCAGCCCCGACAGGGGAATTTACAATGAGCAGTTCTTC
once,TRBJ2-7,TRBD1,TRBV7-9,CASSLGTAGEQYF,TGTGCCAGCAGCCTGGGGACAGCCGGCGAGCAGTACTTC
.,TRBJ2-2,TRBD2,TRBV19,CASKGLAGGVTGELFF,TGTGCCAGTAAAGGACTAGCGGGAGGAGTCACCGGGGAGCTGTTTTTT
many,TRBJ2-7,.,TRBV6-1,CASSEGQSSYEQYF,TGTGCCAGCAGTGAAGGACAGAGCTCCTACGAGCAGTACTTC
.,TRBJ2-7,.,TRBV9,CASSAHPGSYEQYF,TGTGCCAGCAGCGCCCATCCAGGATCCTACGAGCAGTACTTC
.,TRBJ1-6,TRBD1,TRBV5-1,CASSLNDRGDSPLHF,TGCGCCAGCAGCTTAAATGACAGGGGTGATTCACCCCTCCACTTT
once,TRBJ2-3,TRBD1,TRBV11-2,CASSSQGSAVNTQYF,TGTGCCAGCAGCTCACAGGGGAGTGCGGTGAATACGCAGTATTTT
.,TRBJ1-3,.,TRBV7-8,CASSFKSGVSGNTIYF,TGTGCCAGCAGCTTTAAATCCGGGGTCTCTGGAAACACCATATATTTT
few,TRBJ2-7,TRBD2,TRBV19,CASSLTSGRPGSYEQYF,TGTGCCAGTAGTTTGACTAGCGGGAGGCCCGGCTCCTACGAGCAGTACTTC
.,TRBJ2-7,TRBD2,TRBV5-6,CASSTKLAGSYEQYF,TGTGCCAGCAGCACTAAACTAGCGGGGTCCTACGAGCAGTACTTC
.,TRBJ1-3,.,TRBV6-1,CASGRDNSGNTIYF,TGTGCCAGCGGGCGAGACAACTCTGGAAACACCATATATTTT
.,TRBJ1-1,.,TRBV2,CASTENGGGRTEAFF,TGTGCCAGCACTGAGAACGGGGGTGGGCGGACTGAAGCTTTCTTT
.,TRBJ1-4,.,TRBV19,CASKRGGATNEKLFF,TGTGCCAGTAAGCGGGGTGGAGCAACTAATGAAAAACTGTTTTTT
.,TRBJ1-1,.,TRBV6-5,CASRLTENTEAFF,TGTGCCAGCAGGCTAACAGAGAACACTGAAGCTTTCTTT
.,TRBJ1-5,.,TRBV18,CASSLDGQTNQSQHF,TGTGCCAGCTCACTGGATGGACAGACCAATCAGTCCCAGCATTTT
.,TRBJ1-1,TRBD1,TRBV20-1,CSALAGTGAFF,TGCAGTGCTCTTGCCGGGACAGGAGCTTTCTTT
.,TRBJ2-1,TRBD2,TRBV7-9,CASSLVGRAGNEQFF,TGTGCCAGCAGCTTAGTGGGGAGGGCCGGGAATGAGCAGTTCTTC